This T cell receptor beta chain was captured in a study of T cell repertoires in cytomegalovirus infection. Study-wide background: Public signatures in TCR beta pointed to CMV infection and matching HLA type.

TCRdb reprocessed the reads with MiXCR, giving one entry per CDR3 protein. The sample holds 250,000 or so distinct CDR3 sequences, about 18% seen once. Study conclusions and caveats: Across the ex vivo response, the dominant clonotypes were HLA-C-restricted CMV-specific TCR beta clonotypes.

V shed 1 base, J shed 2 bases, and the junction held 1 base outside the gene matches. CDR3 length: 17 residues. Per germline, CDR1 MGHRA and CDR2 YSYEKL. This clonotype appeared a few times. Antigen specificity is unknown. The rearrangement joins TRBV4-1 to TRBJ2-6; 11 bases are a match to TRBD1. The sequencing sample was made of CD8+ T cells from PBMCs. The source is a human donor in good health (CMV status not recorded). Some clones in this sample may be carry-over from other donors' samples. CDR3 DNA: TGCGCCAGCAGCCAAGGGACAGGGGGCGCTGGGGCCAACGTCCTGACTTTC. It translates to CASSQGTGGAGANVLTF.